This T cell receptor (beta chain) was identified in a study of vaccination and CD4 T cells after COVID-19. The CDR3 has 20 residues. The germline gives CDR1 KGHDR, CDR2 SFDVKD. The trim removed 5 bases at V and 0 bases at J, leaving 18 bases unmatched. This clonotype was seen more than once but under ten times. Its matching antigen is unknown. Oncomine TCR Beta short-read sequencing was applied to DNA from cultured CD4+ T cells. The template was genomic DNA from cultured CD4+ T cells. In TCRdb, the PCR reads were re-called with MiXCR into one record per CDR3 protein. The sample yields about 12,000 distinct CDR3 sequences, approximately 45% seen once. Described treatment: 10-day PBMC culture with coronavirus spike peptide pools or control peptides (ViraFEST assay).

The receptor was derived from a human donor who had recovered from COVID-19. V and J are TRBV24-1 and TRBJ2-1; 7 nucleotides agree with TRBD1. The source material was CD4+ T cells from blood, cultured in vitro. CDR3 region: CATSGIQGSRDHSSYNEQFF. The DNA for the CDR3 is TGTGCCACCAGTGGGATACAGGGGAGCCGGGACCACAGCTCCTACAATGAGCAGTTCTTC.